This record covers a single T cell receptor (beta chain). No cognate antigen has been identified for it. No base qualities exist here, and no much larger clone lies one base off it. The data originate from a study of CD8 T cells in ankylosing spondylitis (dated by TCRdb to the late 2010s). Looking at the study overall: T cell receptor beta repertoires were profiled in healthy donors and ankylosing spondylitis patients so that disease-linked TCR variants could be found. Samples of peripheral blood were taken, and for ankylosing spondylitis patients, synovial fluid was collected as well. The whole study cohort included over a hundred healthy donors and roughly 24 ankylosing spondylitis patients. Results the study describes overall, beyond this receptor: A TCR beta motif made up of fewer than 10 highly homologous amino acid variants appeared to be characteristic of blood from ankylosing spondylitis patients. Some motif variants were previously reported in synovial fluid and blood of reactive arthritis patients, suggesting common disease-initiation mechanisms. The disease-linked clones had a CD8+ phenotype and were found at relatively low frequencies in peripheral blood. According to the report, matched synovial fluid samples from ankylosing spondylitis patients were significantly enriched for the disease-linked clones.

Per the germline V gene, MGHDK is the CDR1 and SYGVNS is the CDR2. Measured from the cysteine to the phenylalanine, the CDR3 is 15 residues long. Only the CDR3 DNA is retained, 45 bases long and in frame from the first base. Cut back by 5 bases and 12 bases, the V and J ends lie 23 bases apart. Sequencing instrument: Illumina HiSeq 2500. Quantitative 5'-RACE with molecular barcodes was the method used to prepare the TCR beta libraries. In the authors' own workflow: A new computational method, built on a probabilistic model of VDJ rearrangement, was used to identify disease-linked TCR variants. TCRdb trimmed the raw reads at Q25, called clones with MiXCR and kept productive beta chains. Every entry covers one CDR3 protein and lists the most common genes and DNA from its rows. The authors' filters were not applied to this entry. This sample comprises 220,000 or so distinct CDR3 sequences, roughly 18% of them detected only once. Jointly, the top ten make up roughly 46% of the sample.

Sequencing was carried out using blood, either unsorted or a sorted T cell fraction (not recorded which). The chain links TRBV25-1 with TRBJ2-1; 6 matching bases give a weak D call of TRBD2. This TCR was sampled from a male donor with ankylosing spondylitis. The CDR3 sequence is CASSNYQGGRLRQFF. The DNA reads as follows: TGTGCCAGCAGTAATTATCAGGGAGGAAGATTGAGGCAGTTCTTC.